This T cell receptor (beta chain) emerged from a study of glioma-infiltrating T cells after dendritic cell vaccination. Study as a whole: Autologous tumor lysate-pulsed dendritic cell vaccination was given between the early 2000s and the early 2010s. Broader study findings: Patients with more pretreatment TILs had longer time to progression and survival. The cohort had few patients with full blood and tumor sets.

V trimming: 5 bases; J trimming: 2 bases; junction bases outside the gene matches: 11. This CDR3 has 17 residues. Germline V lookup: CDR1 SGHTA, CDR2 FQGNSA. Clones were read by immunoSEQ multiplex PCR, and TCRdb kept only the in-frame ones, dropping some. The table includes approximately 85,000 clones, about 85% detected once. With respect to this clone: No antigen is known for it.

The sample's time point: after dendritic cell vaccination, including at tumor progression/relapse. The receptor was isolated from a human donor with glioblastoma. This material consisted of blood, taken after dendritic cell vaccination. The chain combines TRBV7-2 with TRBJ2-7; 11 bases fit TRBD2. The CDR3 is CASSKRATSGDTYEQYF. The CDR3 DNA sequence: TGTGCCAGCAGCAAACGGGCGACTAGCGGGGATACCTACGAGCAGTACTTC.